Detailed here is one TCR beta chain. Its antigen is currently unknown. Each TCR beta cDNA library carried unique molecular identifiers. Starting from approximately 1 to 10 million T cells, the study yielded about 540,000 cDNA molecules. TCRdb itself ran the PCR reads through MiXCR, one entry per CDR3 protein. The sample consists of about half a million distinct CDR3 sequences, roughly 34% of them appearing once. The CDR3 is made up of 15 amino acids. The germline V and J ends were trimmed by 0 bases and 3 bases, with 10 bases remaining between them. From germline, CDR1 is SGHRS and CDR2 YFSETQ. The data were taken from a study of post-analysis software for immune sequencing data. About the research overall: There were relapsing-remitting, secondary progressive and progressive-relapsing multiple sclerosis among the disease courses included.

General study points: In multiple sclerosis, normalized Chao1 diversity was significantly below that of controls. Controls had lower frequencies than patients of roughly five TRBV segments, which included TRBV5-6, TRBV5-1 and TRBV20-1. Samples from a shared batch, those prepared together, strongly co-clustered by F measure.

The source is a girl aged 2-17 years with multiple sclerosis. The J gene is TRBJ2-1, the V gene TRBV5-1, with D perhaps being TRBD1 or TRBD2 (5 bases each). Sequencing was done on a sample of blood. CDR3: CASSLAGTFYNEQFF. CDR3 in DNA: TGCGCCAGCAGCTTGGCCGGGACGTTCTACAATGAGCAGTTCTTC.